A single sample is the source of the 32 T cell receptor beta chains below, sequenced in a study of blood T cell repertoires in COVID-19. TCRdb's table, derived via immunoSEQ multiplex PCR, lists solely in-frame clones and lacks some. Here the sample spans fewer than 250,000 clones, approximately 86% being singletons. The sequencing sample was made of peripheral blood. The receptors shown here come from a woman aged 60-75 years with active or convalescent COVID-19.

The chain combines TRBV5-1 with TRBJ2-5; 9 nucleotides align to TRBD2. CDR1 is SGHRS and CDR2 is YFSETQ in the germline V gene. V lost 3 bases, J lost 1 base, and 4 bases stayed unmatched. The CDR3 is made up of 15 amino acids. The CDR3 DNA sequence: TGCGCCAGCAGCTCTAGCGGGGTACCCCAAGAGACCCAGTACTTC. Protein product: CASSSSGVPQETQYF. Looking up the rest from reference TRBV5-1 and TRBJ2-5 gives the full variable domain: KAGVTQTPRYLIKTRGQQVTLSCSPISGHRSVSWYQQTPGQGLQFLFEYFSETQRNKGNFPGRFSGRQFSNSRSEMNVSTLELGDSALYLCASSSSGVPQETQYFGPGTRLLVL.

The rearrangement links TRBV19 to TRBJ1-1; D is ambiguous. The germline V gene has CDR1 LNHDA and CDR2 SQIVND (reference sequence). The V and J ends lost 3 bases and 4 bases respectively, with 9 bases between them. The CDR3 covers 13 residues. The CDR3 here is CASSIGRRTEAFF. The CDR3 region has the DNA TGTGCCAGTAGTATCGGGAGGCGCACTGAAGCTTTCTTT.

The DNA for the CDR3 is TGCGCCAGCAGTAAACAACCCCAGGGGAACACCGGGGAGCTGTTTTTT. Amino acid sequence: CASSKQPQGNTGELFF. This chain joins TRBV4-1 and TRBJ2-2; D may be TRBD1 (5 bases). Trimming stripped 6 bases from V and 1 base from J, with 15 bases between. Germline V gene lookup returns CDR1 MGHRA and CDR2 YSYEKL. The CDR3 totals 16 residues.

This clone showed up just once. This chain joins TRBV29-1 and TRBJ2-3; 10 nucleotides agree with TRBD2. V was clipped by 4 bases and J by 5 bases; unmatched bases: 6. This CDR3 has 14 amino acids. The germline V gene encodes CDR1 SQVTM and CDR2 ANQGSEA. The CDR3: CSVAASGSRDTQYF. The CDR3, as DNA: TGCAGCGTTGCGGCTAGCGGGAGTCGAGATACGCAGTATTTT.

The CDR3 here is CASSEQRRTDTQYF. The CDR3 nucleotides are TGTGCCAGCAGTGAACAGCGACGCACAGATACGCAGTATTTT. The gene calls are TRBV2 and TRBJ2-3, with no clear D. CDR1 is SNHLY and CDR2 is FYNNEI in the germline V gene. The CDR3 extends over 14 amino acids. V gave up 2 bases and J gave up 1 base, with 7 bases separating them.

V is TRBV9 and J is TRBJ2-7, with 7 bases that match TRBD1. This CDR3 has 14 residues. Trimming took 0 bases from V and 5 from J; bases not matched to a gene: 5. Germline V lookup: CDR1 SGDLS, CDR2 YYNGEE. The CDR3 DNA sequence: TGTGCCAGCAGCGTAGAGGTAGGGGGCAACGAGCAGTACTTC. Its translation: CASSVEVGGNEQYF.

The rearrangement uses TRBV3-1 (or the pseudogene TRBV3-2) and TRBJ2-5; 10 positions agree with TRBD1. The CDR3 sequence is 14 residues long. Germline V gene data show CDR1 as LGHDT and CDR2 as YNNKEL (reference sequence). The V gene end was trimmed by 4 bases and the J gene end by 5 bases; junction bases not matched to a gene: 4. CDR3 sequence reads: CASSPTGGFETQYF. CDR3 coding DNA: TGTGCCAGCAGCCCGACAGGGGGCTTCGAGACCCAGTACTTC.

A word on this clone: This same CDR3 is encoded by further DNA sequences in the sample. The J gene is TRBJ2-1, the V gene TRBV15; 12 bases map to TRBD2. The CDR3 consists of 14 residues. V gave up 9 bases and J gave up 6 bases; unmatched junction bases: 6. CDR1 LNHNV and CDR2 YYDKDF come from the germline V gene (reference sequence). The CDR3 protein is CATRLAGGINEQFF. DNA for the CDR3: TGTGCCACTAGGCTAGCGGGGGGGATCAATGAGCAGTTCTTC.

This chain uses TRBV5-1 with TRBJ2-1; 12 bases line up with TRBD2. With V trimmed by 0 bases and J by 8 bases, 9 bases remained unmatched. This CDR3 comprises 17 residues. CDR1 is SGHRS and CDR2 is YFSETQ in the germline V gene. The CDR3 sequence is CASSLAPSGRAWDEQFF. In DNA form, the CDR3 reads TGCGCCAGCAGCTTGGCCCCTAGCGGGAGGGCCTGGGATGAGCAGTTCTTC.

As for this clone: Other DNA sequences within the sample encode an identical CDR3. The chain links TRBV5-1 to TRBJ2-1, with no clear D. The CDR3 is made up of 15 amino acids. CDR1 is SGHRS, CDR2 YFSETQ, per germline. Trimming pared 0 bases from V and 0 bases from J, leaving 7 bases between. CDR3 nucleotides: TGCGCCAGCAGCTTGGCCGGTAGCTCCTACAATGAGCAGTTCTTC. Translating it yields CASSLAGSSYNEQFF.

This chain links TRBV4-1 with TRBJ2-1; TRBD2 matches at 9 bases. This CDR3 is built from 17 residues. V lost 5 bases and J lost 6; bases outside the gene matches: 14. Looked up from germline, CDR1 is MGHRA and CDR2 is YSYEKL. The CDR3 sequence is CASSSRGTSSSLNEQFF. The DNA of the CDR3 is TGCGCCAGCAGCAGCCGCGGGACTAGCTCCAGCCTCAATGAGCAGTTCTTC.

Comments on this clone: The same CDR3 can be traced to other DNA sequences in this sample. CDR3 region: CASSLAGAADTQYF. The CDR3 region has the DNA TGTGCCAGCAGCTTGGCAGGAGCGGCAGATACGCAGTATTTT. The chain links TRBV5-4 to TRBJ2-3; the D gene is possibly TRBD2 (5 bases). This CDR3 contains 14 residues. Germline CDR1 reads SGHNT; CDR2 reads YYREEE (reference sequence). V gave up 0 bases and J gave up 4 bases, with 9 bases separating them.

The rearrangement joins TRBV28 to TRBJ1-5; D ambiguous. The germline V and J ends were trimmed by 3 bases and 0 bases, with 12 bases remaining between them. Germline values: CDR1 MDHEN, CDR2 SYDVKM. The CDR3 contains 16 residues. The CDR3 sequence: CASSFVAEDSNQPQHF. In DNA, the CDR3 is TGTGCCAGCAGTTTCGTGGCAGAAGATAGCAATCAGCCCCAGCATTTT.

The chain recombines TRBV30 with TRBJ2-1; 10 bases match TRBD2. Per the germline V gene, CDR1 is GTSNPN and CDR2 is SVGIG (reference sequence). The CDR3 has 15 residues. With 4 bases clipped from V and 9 bases from J, the junction kept 12 bases outside the gene matches. The CDR3 here is CAWKSGLAGDGEQFF. The DNA for the CDR3 is TGTGCCTGGAAGTCCGGGCTAGCGGGAGACGGTGAGCAGTTCTTC.

V is TRBV10-1 and J is TRBJ1-6, with 7 bases that match TRBD1. CDR1 and CDR2 from the germline V gene are WNHNN and SYGVQD (reference sequence). This CDR3 contains 14 residues. The J segment lost 10 bases and the V segment lost 2 bases, leaving 5 bases of the junction unmatched. As DNA, the CDR3 is TGCGCCAGCAGTGAGAACAGGGACAGATCACCCCTCCACTTT. Translating it yields CASSENRDRSPLHF.

The chain uses TRBV2 and TRBJ2-2; 10 bases map to TRBD2. Germline lookup yields CDR1 SNHLY and CDR2 FYNNEI. J lost 7 bases, V lost 4 bases, and 0 bases had no gene match. The CDR3 is made up of 13 amino acids. CDR3 DNA sequence: TGTGCCAGCAGTGGGACTAGCGGCGGGGAGCTGTTTTTT. The encoded protein is CASSGTSGGELFF.

This sequence joins TRBV27 and TRBJ2-1, with D maybe TRBD1 (6 bases). CDR3 length equals 13 residues. Germline lookup yields CDR1 MNHEY and CDR2 SMNVEV (reference sequence). Trimming removed 5 bases at V and 15 bases at J, with 20 bases between. CDR3 amino acids: CASSSRQGLRRFF. The CDR3 nucleotides are TGTGCCAGCAGTAGCAGGCAGGGGTTACGTCGGTTCTTC.

The chain uses TRBV6-5 and TRBJ2-2; 7 bases align to TRBD1. The junction had 6 bases not matched to a gene; V was cut back by 4 bases and J by 4 bases. Germline V gene sequence: CDR1 MNHEY, CDR2 SVGAGI. The CDR3 spans 15 residues. This chain's CDR3 is CASSSDRVATGELFF. CDR3 DNA: TGTGCCAGCAGTTCCGACAGGGTGGCCACCGGGGAGCTGTTTTTT.

This chain connects TRBV7-2 to TRBJ2-7, with 11 bases that match TRBD2. CDR1 is SGHTA and CDR2 is FQGNSA in the germline V gene. This CDR3 comprises 17 residues. The V and J ends lost 5 bases and 5 bases, in that order; junction bases with no gene match: 14. In nucleotides, the CDR3 is TGTGCCAGCAGCCTACAAGTCACTAGCGGGAGTTGGGACGAGCAGTACTTC. Translating it yields CASSLQVTSGSWDEQYF.

The chain has TRBV12-5 and TRBJ2-1; D remains ambiguous. Germline V gene sequence: CDR1 LGHNT, CDR2 FRNRAP. The CDR3 is made up of 12 amino acids. V dropped 1 base and J dropped 8 bases, with 6 bases sitting between them. CDR3 bases: TGTGCTAGTGGTTTGGGACTCGATGAGCAGTTCTTC. It is translated as CASGLGLDEQFF.

The rearrangement uses TRBV7-9 and TRBJ2-6; 8 bases align to TRBD1. The CDR3 totals 16 residues. V dropped 4 bases and J dropped 2; count of bases not matched to a gene: 4. Germline CDR1 reads SEHNR; CDR2 reads FQNEAQ (reference sequence). CDR3 loop: CASSSRTGTGANVLTF. Here the CDR3 DNA reads TGTGCCAGCAGCTCCCGGACAGGGACTGGGGCCAACGTCCTGACTTTC.

This chain joins TRBV19 and TRBJ1-3; 8 positions match TRBD1. Germline assignment: CDR1 LNHDA and CDR2 SQIVND (reference sequence). There are 16 residues in the CDR3. With 6 bases clipped from V and 3 bases from J, the junction kept 10 bases outside the gene matches. The CDR3 sequence is CASSPDREGFGNTIYF. In DNA form, the CDR3 reads TGTGCCAGTAGCCCGGACAGGGAAGGGTTTGGAAACACCATATATTTT.

The gene calls are TRBV10-3 and TRBJ1-2, with D tentatively TRBD1 (5 bases). Germline CDR1 is ENHRY and CDR2 is SYGVKD. This CDR3 comprises 15 residues. Trimming pared 0 bases from V and 5 bases from J, leaving 13 bases between. CDR3 sequence reads: CAISESWGVGYGYTF. The CDR3 region has the DNA TGTGCCATCAGTGAGTCTTGGGGGGTGGGGTATGGCTACACCTTC.

This chain joins TRBV6-5 and TRBJ1-1; the D gene is possibly TRBD1 (5 bases). CDR1 and CDR2 from the germline V gene are MNHEY and SVGAGI. Trimming left V 6 bases short and J 1 base short, with 12 bases between. There are 14 residues in the CDR3. CDR3 nucleotide sequence: TGTGCCAGCAGCCTCTCCGGGGGGAACACTGAAGCTTTCTTT. This codes for CASSLSGGNTEAFF.

The CDR3 sequence is CASSRLAGAFTDTQYF. CDR3 bases: TGTGCCAGCAGTCGACTAGCGGGGGCCTTCACAGATACGCAGTATTTT. The chain has TRBV6-6 and TRBJ2-3; 12 nucleotides line up with TRBD2. Germline V gene lookup returns CDR1 MNHNY and CDR2 SVGAGI (reference sequence). The CDR3 is 16 amino acids. V dropped 5 bases and J dropped 2; count of bases not matched to a gene: 5.

V is TRBV9 and J is TRBJ2-1; 9 bases map to TRBD2. V lost 4 bases, J lost 8 bases, and 16 bases stayed unmatched. CDR3 length: 17 residues. CDR1 and CDR2 from the germline V gene are SGDLS and YYNGEE. The CDR3 protein is CASSQSPAGGSRDEQFF. CDR3 DNA sequence: TGTGCCAGCAGCCAATCCCCAGCGGGGGGTTCAAGGGATGAGCAGTTCTTC.

This rearrangement joins TRBV5-4 to TRBJ2-2; D gene ambiguous. CDR1 SGHNT and CDR2 YYREEE come from the germline V gene (reference sequence). The CDR3 is made up of 13 amino acids. V was shortened by 4 bases and J by 8 bases, with 12 bases between the two germline ends. CDR3 sequence reads: CASSPNLLGELFF. DNA of the CDR3: TGTGCCAGCAGCCCTAATTTACTGGGGGAGCTGTTTTTT.

The rearrangement uses TRBV6-5 and TRBJ2-1; perhaps TRBD1 as D (6 bases). This CDR3 has 15 residues. V was pared by 5 bases and J by 0 bases, with 11 bases between. Per the germline V gene, CDR1 is MNHEY and CDR2 is SVGAGI. CDR3 bases: TGTGCCAGCAGTCGTGGACAGAGCTCCTACAATGAGCAGTTCTTC. Its protein product is CASSRGQSSYNEQFF.

The sample holds one count of this clone. The chain has TRBV11-2 and TRBJ2-1; maybe TRBD1 (6 bases). CDR3 length: 14 amino acids. V was cut by 3 bases and J by 3 bases, with 9 bases left in between. Germline V lookup: CDR1 SGHAT, CDR2 FQNNGV. For the CDR3, the DNA is TGTGCCAGCAGCTTGGGGGCGGGCTACAATGAGCAGTTCTTC. Protein sequence: CASSLGAGYNEQFF.

The gene calls are TRBV5-4 and TRBJ2-7, with 16 bases identical to TRBD2. The J segment lost 2 bases and the V segment lost 3 bases, leaving 5 bases of the junction unmatched. The CDR3 runs to 17 residues. Per germline, CDR1 SGHNT and CDR2 YYREEE (reference sequence). In DNA form, the CDR3 reads TGTGCCAGCAGCTCCGGGACTAGCGGGAGGGCCACCTACGAGCAGTACTTC. This codes for CASSSGTSGRATYEQYF.

The genes are TRBV10-2 and TRBJ2-5, with 8 bases lining up with TRBD2. This CDR3 is built from 14 residues. J gave up 3 bases and V 6 bases, and 6 bases lay outside the gene matches. Germline assignment: CDR1 WSHSY and CDR2 SAAADI. This CDR3 is CASRPAGGEETQYF. CDR3 sequence (DNA): TGCGCCAGCAGGCCCGCCGGGGGGGAAGAGACCCAGTACTTC.

This chain connects TRBV7-9 to TRBJ2-3; D is unresolved. Deletions cut 6 bases from V and 5 bases from J, with 24 bases between. Looked up from germline, CDR1 is SEHNR and CDR2 is FQNEAQ (reference sequence). The length of the CDR3 is 17 residues. CDR3 amino acids: CASRQSPPAVFEDTQYF. CDR3 coding DNA: TGTGCCAGCAGACAATCCCCCCCGGCGGTGTTCGAAGATACGCAGTATTTT.